A single sample is the source of the 11 T cell receptor beta chains below, sequenced in a study of blood T cell repertoires in COVID-19. Only in-frame clones appear in the TCRdb table, and some are missing; sequencing was by immunoSEQ multiplex PCR. The table shows fewer than 60,000 clones, with roughly nine tenths occurring only once. The sample consisted of peripheral blood. Receptor source: a human donor in a cohort sampled during active COVID-19.

The chain joins TRBV18 to TRBJ1-6; 11 bases are shared with TRBD1. V trimming: 3 bases; J trimming: 9 bases; junction bases outside the gene matches: 7. Germline V gives CDR1 KGHSH, CDR2 LQKENI. The CDR3 consists of 16 residues. Written as DNA, the CDR3 is TGTGCCAGCTCACCGGCCGGGACAGGGGGTTTTTCACCCCTCCACTTT. This encodes CASSPAGTGGFSPLHF.

This chain links TRBV11-3 with TRBJ2-3; 12 bases fit TRBD2. CDR1 SGHNT and CDR2 YENEEA come from the germline V gene. The CDR3 contains 16 residues. With 7 bases clipped from V and 4 bases from J, the junction kept 9 bases outside the gene matches. This CDR3 is CASTQTSGRGADTQYF. The CDR3 coding sequence is TGTGCCAGCACTCAGACTAGCGGGAGAGGTGCAGATACGCAGTATTTT.

This chain links TRBV24-1 with TRBJ1-5, with D perhaps TRBD1 (5 bases). The germline V and J ends were trimmed by 0 bases and 5 bases, with 16 bases remaining between them. The CDR3 totals 17 residues. In germline, CDR1 is KGHDR, CDR2 SFDVKD. The CDR3 reads CATSDLKAGSVDQPQHF. The CDR3 DNA is TGTGCCACCAGTGATTTGAAGGCAGGGTCAGTTGATCAGCCCCAGCATTTT.

This clone was counted a few times. The chain uses TRBV6-5 and TRBJ1-4, with D possibly matching TRBD1 (6 bases). The CDR3 is made up of 14 amino acids. V was cut by 6 bases and J by 5 bases, with 13 bases left in between. Germline CDR1 and CDR2: MNHEY and SVGAGI. CDR3 protein: CASRLDRLNEKLFF. CDR3 nucleotides: TGTGCCAGCAGGTTGGACAGATTAAATGAAAAACTGTTTTTT.

This chain connects TRBV4-1 to TRBJ2-2; 12 positions match TRBD2. The CDR3 is 18 amino acids. Germline loops: CDR1 MGHRA, CDR2 YSYEKL. Losses at the gene ends were 0 bases for V and 1 base for J; bases not matched to a gene: 3. The CDR3 loop reads CASSQERGLAGNTGELFF. CDR3 nucleotide sequence: TGCGCCAGCAGCCAAGAACGGGGACTAGCGGGGAACACCGGGGAGCTGTTTTTT.

In regard to this clone: An end of the junction does not agree with germline; a read error may underlie this. The CDR3 bases are TGCACCAGCAGCTTGGCGCCGGACAGGGCCCAGCCCCAGCATTTT. This codes for CTSSLAPDRAQPQHF. The chain is built from TRBV5-1 and TRBJ1-5; 8 bases are shared with TRBD1. Germline CDR1 is SGHRS and CDR2 is YFSETQ. The CDR3 is 15 residues long.

The CDR3 is CASSPGQGTDTQYF. CDR3 DNA sequence: TGTGCCAGCTCACCAGGGCAGGGTACAGATACGCAGTATTTT. The chain has TRBV18 and TRBJ2-3; D perhaps matches TRBD1 (5 bases). Germline-derived CDR1 and CDR2 are KGHSH and LQKENI. The CDR3 totals 14 residues. The V and J ends lost 2 bases and 3 bases respectively, with 9 bases between them.

This chain uses TRBV11-2 with TRBJ2-3, with a weak D call TRBD1 (5 bases). The ends were cut back, 8 bases at V and 5 bases at J, with 17 bases in the middle. The CDR3 runs 14 residues. Germline V gene data show CDR1 as SGHAT and CDR2 as FQNNGV. CDR3 loop: CASLGIREIDTQYF. DNA of the CDR3: TGTGCCAGCTTAGGTATCAGGGAAATAGATACGCAGTATTTT. The whole variable domain, remainder taken from reference TRBV11-2 and TRBJ2-3, is EAGVAQSPRYKIIEKRQSVAFWCNPISGHATLYWYQQILGQGPKLLIQFQNNGVVDDSQLPKDRFSAERLKGVDSTLKIQPAKLEDSAVYLCASLGIREIDTQYFGPGTRLTVL.

This sequence joins TRBV18 and TRBJ1-1; 8 nucleotides line up with TRBD1. This CDR3 comprises 16 residues. With 0 bases clipped from V and 5 bases from J, the junction kept 8 bases outside the gene matches. Germline loops: CDR1 KGHSH, CDR2 LQKENI. CDR3 coding DNA: TGTGCCAGCTCACCACCGGGCGGACAGGGAAGGACTGAAGCTTTCTTT. It encodes CASSPPGGQGRTEAFF.

The V call is TRBV6-5, the J call TRBJ1-2, with a weak D call TRBD1 (6 bases). CDR3 length equals 12 residues. V lost 7 bases and J 8 bases, leaving 14 bases between the germline ends. Looked up from germline, CDR1 is MNHEY and CDR2 is SVGAGI. The CDR3 loop reads CASTKGGYGYTF. The CDR3 DNA is TGTGCCAGCACTAAGGGGGGGTACGGCTACACCTTC.

The chain joins TRBV5-1 to TRBJ1-5; TRBD1 agrees at 11 bases. Looked up from germline, CDR1 is SGHRS and CDR2 is YFSETQ. CDR3 length: 15 residues. The J segment lost 4 bases and the V segment lost 3 bases, leaving 3 bases of the junction unmatched. This chain's CDR3 is CASSWTGGSNQPQHF. CDR3 sequence (DNA): TGCGCCAGCAGCTGGACAGGGGGCTCGAATCAGCCCCAGCATTTT. Combining the CDR3 with reference TRBV5-1 and TRBJ1-5 gives the whole variable domain KAGVTQTPRYLIKTRGQQVTLSCSPISGHRSVSWYQQTPGQGLQFLFEYFSETQRNKGNFPGRFSGRQFSNSRSEMNVSTLELGDSALYLCASSWTGGSNQPQHFGDGTRLSIL.